This TCR beta chain stems from a study of T cells in Graves' hyperthyroidism and ophthalmopathy (dated by TCRdb to the late 2010s). Describing the broader study: Peripheral blood was sampled at the time of initial diagnosis, prior to any treatment. TCR V-J signatures able to tell the groups apart were searched for in a discovery cohort of about a hundred patients, of whom more than 40 had Graves' ophthalmopathy and around 58 had stable Graves' hyperthyroidism. Whether ophthalmopathy could be predicted prospectively was tested in an independent validation cohort made up of under 20 hyperthyroidism patients plus 17 patients who later progressed to ophthalmopathy. The 100 or so discovery patients were divided at random into training and test sets in a 7:3 ratio. In more than 5 Graves' hyperthyroidism patients, the study also compared T-cell repertoires from thyroid tissue with T-cell repertoires from blood. Once sampling was done, hyperthyroidism patients were given methimazole at a starting dose of 30 mg daily, whereas ophthalmopathy patients were given high-dose intravenous methylprednisolone. The paper reports TCR Vbeta CDR3 sequencing of approximately 130 peripheral blood samples: around 45 ophthalmopathy, 75 to 80 hyperthyroidism and around 17 progressor patients. Overall results and qualifications from the work: No statistical method was used to fix the sample size in advance, and group allocation was not hidden from the investigators. Blood samples also contained most of the expanded thyroid clonotypes (frequency above 0.001), which suggests that blood repertoires may reflect thyroid immune responses. During validation, the model predicted progression to ophthalmopathy a median of about 5.9 months ahead of onset, with 60% to 71% sensitivity and less than 85% specificity. A 13 V-J signature model separated ophthalmopathy from stable hyperthyroidism, with 87.88% sensitivity and 81.08% specificity in cross-validation and 80%/75% in testing.

V gives up 1 base and J gives up 3 bases, and the segment between their germline ends measures 10 bases. As encoded in the germline V gene (reference sequence), CDR1 is LGHDT while CDR2 is YNNKEL. The CDR3 runs 14 residues from the cysteine to the phenylalanine. This entry keeps only the CDR3 DNA: 42 bases, framed from base 1. A patient counted as having stable Graves' hyperthyroidism if no progression to ophthalmopathy occurred over 18 months of follow-up. Hyperthyroidism patients were aged 18 to 65 years and newly diagnosed, with disease duration of less than 2 months. Any patient with an uncontrolled infection, another autoimmune disease, pregnancy or lactation was excluded. Diagnoses were based on clinical symptoms, serum thyroxine and TRAb, thyroid ultrasound and orbital computed tomography. PBMCs were separated from under 12 ml of fresh peripheral blood using Ficoll-Paque density gradient centrifugation. Trizol reagent was used to extract total RNA, and RNA quality was then checked on an Agilent 2100 Bioanalyzer.

With regard to this clonotype: Its specific antigen is unknown. The sample holds no much larger clone one base away, and base qualities are not on file.

The TCR beta CDR3 regions were amplified from RNA transcripts. For the first round of RT-PCR on the TCR CDR3, the HTBI primer set was used together with the Qiagen OneStep RT-PCR kit. Libraries were constructed in a second round of multiplex PCR, after which size selection and purification were carried out. Libraries were sequenced paired-end with 100 bp reads on an Illumina HiSeq2000. The published analysis was carried out like this. SOAPnuke was used to process the raw data, removing reads that contained adapters or uncalled bases, had a mean Phred below 15, or lacked an exact match to the constant primer or identifier. High-quality paired reads were merged using COPE v1.2.5, and each unique nucleotide sequence was defined as a clonotype. MiTCR v1.1 was used to align clonotypes to the IMGT TRBV, TRBD and TRBJ reference segments. The analysis included only V-J combinations with a frequency above 0.0001, which together covered 99% to 99.2% of the repertoires. A TCS score was defined as the ratio of F50 (clonal expansion) to E x V (chaos), with BLOSUM62-based TCRdist applied between CDR3 peptides within each V-J. Welch's t-statistics and random forest reduced just over 500 V-J features to 10 to 15, which were used in a naive Bayes classifier (R e1071). TCRdb trimmed public reads at Q25 via fastp, called clones via MiXCR and kept in-frame beta chains. Every CDR3 protein is listed once, alongside the most common genes and DNA of its rows. TCRdb, not the original authors, processed these V and J calls. The sample has around 620,000 distinct CDR3 sequences on record, around 15% of them singletons. The top ten constitute 3% to 4% of the sample.

Recombination linked TRBV3-1 to TRBJ2-7, with the D gene uncertain. The sequence came from a woman in her twenties or thirties with Graves' hyperthyroidism. Sequencing was done on a sample of blood. The base sequence is TGTGCCAGCAGCCAAGGTGTGGGATACTACGAGCAGTACTTC. Translation gives CASSQGVGYYEQYF.